This record concerns one T cell receptor delta chain sequence. TCRdb's protein for this DNA is that of a much larger clone and differs from the translation at residue 3, likely a read error; the protein shown is the DNA translation. Other DNA sequences in the sample encode the same CDR3. The record originates from a study of gamma-delta T cells after stem cell transplantation. There are 19 residues in the CDR3. Per germline, CDR1 GEAIGNYY and CDR2 EKD. TCRdb re-called the RT-PCR reads with CATT. This sample has several hundred delta-chain clones, with about 1% found just once. The sequenced material came from gamma-delta T cells. The receptor comes from a human donor. It is not recorded whose cells these are; they may come from a transplant donor. The rearrangement links TRDV2 to TRDJ1, with TRDD3 matching over 7 bases. This CDR3 reads CARDTVLGTPGVYTDKLIF. The CDR3 DNA follows: TGTGCCCGTGACACCGTACTGGGGACCCCGGGGGTGTACACCGATAAACTCATCTTT.